Each of the 16 T cell receptor beta chains below was sequenced from the same sample in a study of blood T cell repertoires in COVID-19. The method was immunoSEQ multiplex PCR; TCRdb's version includes in-frame clones alone and lacks a portion of them. Of 57,000 or so clones in the sample, approximately 91% were seen once. The source material was peripheral blood. All receptors come from a woman aged 45-65 years with active or convalescent COVID-19.

The chain carries TRBV6-5 and TRBJ1-2; D perhaps matches TRBD1 (6 bases). V was pared by 6 bases and J by 9 bases, with 20 bases between. The CDR3 spans 14 residues. Per germline, CDR1 MNHEY and CDR2 SVGAGI. CDR3 nucleotide sequence: TGTGCCAGCAGACCTGGGGCTTACAGGGTACGCTACACCTTC. This translates into CASRPGAYRVRYTF.

The chain uses TRBV6-2 or TRBV6-3 and TRBJ2-7; possibly TRBD1 for D (5 bases). V was cut by 3 bases and J by 3 bases, with 9 bases left in between. This CDR3 is 13 amino acids long. From germline, CDR1 is MNHEY and CDR2 SVGEGT. For the CDR3, the DNA is TGTGCCAGCAGTTATTCAGGGAACTACGAGCAGTACTTC. Protein: CASSYSGNYEQYF.

V usage is TRBV3-1 (or the pseudogene TRBV3-2) and J usage is TRBJ1-1; D is possibly TRBD1 (5 bases). The CDR3 extends over 15 amino acids. The V end was cut by 1 base, the J end by 1 base, with 10 bases between. Germline CDR1 LGHDT, CDR2 YNNKEL (reference sequence). CDR3 sequence: CASSQGATGNTEAFF. The CDR3 DNA follows: TGTGCCAGCAGCCAAGGCGCCACAGGGAACACTGAAGCTTTCTTT.

V gene TRBV20-1 combines with J gene TRBJ2-3; TRBD1 matches 9 bases. Losses at the gene ends were 3 bases for V and 1 base for J; bases not matched to a gene: 11. In germline, CDR1 is DFQATT, CDR2 SNEGSKA (reference sequence). This CDR3 spans 17 amino acids. CDR3 nucleotide sequence: TGCAGTGCTAGTCGTGATCGGTGGGACAGGGGCACAGATACGCAGTATTTT. It codes for CSASRDRWDRGTDTQYF.

The chain employs TRBV5-5 and TRBJ1-1; tentatively, D is TRBD1 (6 bases). Deletions cut 2 bases from V and 6 bases from J, with 14 bases between. The length of the CDR3 is 14 residues. Germline values: CDR1 SGHKS, CDR2 YYEKEE (reference sequence). The CDR3 spells CASSFSLGAAEAFF. In DNA form, the CDR3 reads TGTGCCAGCAGCTTTTCTCTGGGGGCCGCTGAAGCTTTCTTT.

This clone was seen at least ten times. The J gene is TRBJ1-2, the V gene TRBV6-5; 7 bases agree with TRBD1. CDR1 is MNHEY, CDR2 SVGAGI, per germline. There are 14 residues in the CDR3. With V trimmed by 0 bases and J by 8 bases, 6 bases remained unmatched. The CDR3 loop reads CASSYSGRGYGYTF. CDR3 DNA sequence: TGTGCCAGCAGTTACTCAGGCAGGGGGTACGGCTACACCTTC.

This chain uses TRBV13 with TRBJ2-5; tentative D call: TRBD1 (5 bases). The V and J ends lost 2 bases and 3 bases respectively, with 13 bases between them. The CDR3 is 15 amino acids. Germline V gene sequence: CDR1 PRHDT, CDR2 FYEKMQ (reference sequence). CDR3 region: CASSLHPDREETQYF. The CDR3 region has the DNA TGTGCCAGCAGCTTACACCCCGACAGAGAAGAGACCCAGTACTTC.

The rearrangement joins TRBV5-4 to TRBJ2-7, with 7 bases aligning to TRBD2. This CDR3 contains 13 residues. V lost 4 bases and J lost 7; bases outside the gene matches: 8. The germline CDR1 and CDR2 sequences are SGHNT and YYREEE (reference sequence). The chain's CDR3 is CASSPDGGREQYF. The CDR3 nucleotides are TGTGCCAGCAGCCCGGACGGGGGGAGGGAGCAGTACTTC. The full variable domain, with the rest looked up from reference TRBV5-4 and TRBJ2-7, is ETGVTQSPTHLIKTRGQQVTLRCSSQSGHNTVSWYQQALGQGPQFIFQYYREEENGRGNFPPRFSGLQFPNYSSELNVNALELDDSALYLCASSPDGGREQYFGPGTRLTVT.

V is TRBV19 and J is TRBJ2-1; 7 bases fit TRBD2. V was pared by 9 bases and J by 4 bases, with 9 bases of the junction left unmatched. CDR1 is LNHDA, CDR2 SQIVND, per germline (reference sequence). The CDR3 sequence is 14 residues long. CDR3 in amino acids: CASLSGTSYNEQFF. The CDR3 DNA follows: TGTGCCAGCCTCAGCGGGACTTCGTACAATGAGCAGTTCTTC.

V usage is TRBV6-4 and J usage is TRBJ2-7; 9 nucleotides agree with TRBD1. V lost 2 bases, J lost 4 bases, and 9 bases stayed unmatched. The CDR3 has 16 residues. Germline CDR1 MRHNA, CDR2 SNTAGT. In DNA, the CDR3 is TGTGCCAGCAGTGACCCCCGACAGGGGGAGAGGTACGAGCAGTACTTC. This encodes CASSDPRQGERYEQYF.

V and J are TRBV7-3 and TRBJ1-1; tentatively, D is TRBD1 (6 bases). V was cut by 4 bases and J by 4 bases, with 10 bases left in between. Germline CDR1 SGHTA, CDR2 FQGTGA. This CDR3 is built from 13 residues. In nucleotides, the CDR3 is TGTGCCAGCAGCTCCTTAGGGGGCACTGAAGCTTTCTTT. Its translation is CASSSLGGTEAFF.

This chain connects TRBV28 to TRBJ1-5; D perhaps matches TRBD1 (5 bases). The CDR3 loop spans 16 amino acids. Trimming stripped 5 bases from V and 0 bases from J, with 14 bases between. Germline loops: CDR1 MDHEN, CDR2 SYDVKM. The chain's CDR3 is CASSIQVSHSNQPQHF. In DNA, the CDR3 is TGTGCCAGCAGTATACAGGTTTCGCATAGCAATCAGCCCCAGCATTTT.

The chain employs TRBV6-2 or TRBV6-3 and TRBJ2-1, with a weak D call TRBD1 (6 bases). Between the trimmed V and J ends, which lost 4 bases and 0 bases, there was a span of 16 bases. The CDR3 length is 17 residues. CDR1 is MNHEY, CDR2 SVGEGT, per germline. DNA for the CDR3: TGTGCCAGCAGTTTATCCCCCCCAGGGGCCTCCTACAATGAGCAGTTCTTC. Residues: CASSLSPPGASYNEQFF.

The chain has TRBV5-4 and TRBJ2-7; maybe TRBD1 (6 bases). The CDR3 runs to 15 residues. V was trimmed by 0 bases and J by 3 bases, leaving 13 bases between them. Germline assignment: CDR1 SGHNT and CDR2 YYREEE (reference sequence). The CDR3 here is CASSLAGEGDYEQYF. For the CDR3, the DNA is TGTGCCAGCAGCTTGGCAGGGGAAGGGGACTACGAGCAGTACTTC.

The chain combines TRBV6-1 with TRBJ2-7, with D unclear. Germline V gene sequence: CDR1 MNHNS, CDR2 SASEGT. Trimming took off 1 base at V and 3 bases at J, with 4 bases between the two ends. CDR3 length equals 12 residues. The CDR3 here is CASSEVHYEQYF. The CDR3 region has the DNA TGTGCCAGCAGTGAAGTTCACTACGAGCAGTACTTC.

This chain joins TRBV4-2 and TRBJ2-1; perhaps TRBD2 as D (5 bases). This CDR3 comprises 15 residues. V dropped 6 bases and J dropped 1 base, with 13 bases sitting between them. Germline V gene lookup returns CDR1 LGHNA and CDR2 YNFKEQ. CDR3 amino acids: CASSQERDSYNEQFF. CDR3 bases: TGTGCCAGCAGTCAGGAGAGGGATTCCTACAATGAGCAGTTCTTC.